This entry features one TCR beta chain sequence. Its cognate antigen is unknown. It was with 60 Vbeta and 13 Jbeta primers that the PCR ran. This table comes from immunoSEQ multiplex PCR, and its TCRdb copy is limited to in-frame clones, with some not included. This specimen shows tens of thousands of clones; the ten leading clones hold roughly a quarter. The sample is drawn from a study of cytomegalovirus exposure and HLA in healthy donors. At the level of the study: One earlier analysis, a look at about 179 million T cells, found almost 120 million unique TCR beta sequences. Study conclusions and caveats: Highly shared sequence variants in one cluster were likely a sequencing artifact.

The receptor was derived from a man in his forties or fifties in good health and CMV-seropositive. Sequenced material: PBMCs.

The CDR3 nucleotides are TGTGCCAGCAGAGTAGACTCTGGAAACACCATATATTTT. Translating gives CASRVDSGNTIYF. This chain uses TRBV2 with TRBJ1-3; D is ambiguous. V lost 6 bases, J lost 0 bases, and 6 bases lay in between. This CDR3 contains 13 residues. Germline V gene lookup returns CDR1 SNHLY and CDR2 FYNNEI.